The next 14 T cell receptor beta chains were all read from a single sample in a study of PD-L1 blockade in urothelial cancer. Noted time point: pretreatment peripheral blood. This table comes from immunoSEQ multiplex PCR, and its TCRdb copy is limited to in-frame clones, with some not included. The sample lists 85,000 to 100,000 clones; around 87% were seen once. The input for sequencing was PBMCs, taken around atezolizumab (anti-PD-L1) treatment. All receptors come from a man between 60 and 75 years old with urothelial cancer.

This chain connects TRBV2 to TRBJ2-7; weak D call: TRBD2 (6 bases). Germline values: CDR1 SNHLY, CDR2 FYNNEI. The CDR3 contains 12 residues. With 2 bases removed from V and 5 bases from J, the gap between germline ends came to 7 bases. The CDR3 is CASSELAHEQYF. DNA of the CDR3: TGTGCCAGCAGTGAACTAGCGCACGAGCAGTACTTC.

The V and J genes are TRBV7-3 and TRBJ2-3; TRBD2 agrees at 15 bases. After removal of 4 bases from V and 5 bases from J, the junction contained 10 bases not matched to a gene. Per the germline V gene, CDR1 is SGHTA and CDR2 is FQGTGA. The CDR3 contains 18 residues. The CDR3: CASSSPGLAGGRGDTQYF. The CDR3 bases are TGTGCCAGCAGCTCCCCGGGACTAGCGGGAGGACGTGGAGATACGCAGTATTTT.

The chain employs TRBV15 and TRBJ1-6, with 8 bases identical to TRBD1. Germline CDR1 and CDR2: LNHNV and YYDKDF (reference sequence). CDR3 length: 16 residues. V lost 3 bases to trimming and J lost 10 bases; unmatched junction nucleotides: 11. The CDR3: CATSSSGGGTRSPLHF. CDR3 nucleotide sequence: TGTGCCACCAGCAGCTCAGGGGGCGGGACGCGATCACCCCTCCACTTT.

The chain recombines TRBV7-6 with TRBJ2-4, with 7 positions matching TRBD1. Germline V gene lookup returns CDR1 SGHVS and CDR2 FNYEAQ. CDR3 length: 14 amino acids. J was trimmed by 0 bases and V by 8 bases; bases with no gene match: 4. CDR3 protein: CASGTALAKNIQYF. The CDR3 DNA sequence: TGTGCCAGCGGGACAGCACTAGCCAAAAACATTCAGTACTTC.

This chain joins TRBV9 and TRBJ2-1, with 7 nucleotides matching TRBD1. Germline V gene lookup returns CDR1 SGDLS and CDR2 YYNGEE. CDR3 length: 15 amino acids. Losses at the gene ends were 0 bases for V and 6 bases for J; bases not matched to a gene: 6. CDR3 sequence: CASSVGGQYFNEQFF. CDR3 sequence (DNA): TGTGCCAGCAGCGTAGGGGGACAGTATTTCAATGAGCAGTTCTTC. Full variable domain (missing parts from reference TRBV9 and TRBJ2-1): DSGVTQTPKHLITATGQRVTLRCSPRSGDLSVYWYQQSLDQGLQFLIQYYNGEERAKGNILERFSAQQFPDLHSELNLSSLELGDSALYFCASSVGGQYFNEQFFGPGTRLTVL.

V usage is TRBV7-9 and J usage is TRBJ1-1; 7 bases line up with TRBD1. CDR3 length: 14 amino acids. Germline values: CDR1 SEHNR, CDR2 FQNEAQ (reference sequence). V shed 1 base, J shed 4 bases, and the junction held 3 bases outside the gene matches. The DNA for the CDR3 is TGTGCCAGCAGCTTAGTTCAGGGGGGCACTGAAGCTTTCTTT. It yields the protein CASSLVQGGTEAFF.

CDR3 sequence: CASSINTDGGYGYTF. The CDR3 bases are TGTGCCAGTAGTATAAATACCGACGGAGGCTATGGCTACACCTTC. This sequence joins TRBV19 and TRBJ1-2; D unresolved. Germline CDR1 and CDR2: LNHDA and SQIVND (reference sequence). There are 15 residues in the CDR3. Trimming shortened V by 2 bases and J by 4 bases, and 14 bases separated the two germline ends.

The chain employs TRBV7-3 and TRBJ2-3; possibly TRBD1 for D (6 bases). CDR3 length: 16 amino acids. Germline CDR1 SGHTA, CDR2 FQGTGA. The germline V and J ends were trimmed by 0 bases and 4 bases, with 14 bases remaining between them. The CDR3: CASSLTSIGGADTQYF. DNA of the CDR3: TGTGCCAGCAGCTTAACTTCGATAGGGGGAGCAGATACGCAGTATTTT.

The chain carries TRBV4-1 and TRBJ1-2; 10 bases align to TRBD1. Losses at the gene ends were 8 bases for V and 1 base for J; bases not matched to a gene: 13. Per the germline V gene, CDR1 is MGHRA and CDR2 is YSYEKL. The CDR3 sequence is 17 residues long. CDR3 DNA sequence: TGCGCCAGCCGAGGGACAGGGGATCTGGGGGGTAACTATGGCTACACCTTC. It yields the protein CASRGTGDLGGNYGYTF.

This clone occurred once. This rearrangement joins TRBV28 to TRBJ1-6; D unresolved. CDR3 length equals 15 residues. Trimming took 6 bases from V and 7 from J, leaving 16 bases between them. The germline V gene encodes CDR1 MDHEN and CDR2 SYDVKM. For the CDR3, the DNA is TGTGCCAGCAGCTCCTTGGCGGCGTGGAATTCACCCCTCCACTTT. Protein sequence: CASSSLAAWNSPLHF.

The table lists this clone with a count of one. The V call is TRBV19, the J call TRBJ2-1; possibly TRBD2 for D (5 bases). From germline, CDR1 is LNHDA and CDR2 SQIVND (reference sequence). V was pared by 5 bases and J by 5 bases, with 16 bases between. This CDR3 has 15 residues. The CDR3: CASSPYVSGNNEQFF. Written as DNA, the CDR3 is TGTGCCAGTAGTCCCTACGTAAGCGGAAACAATGAGCAGTTCTTC.

The chain carries TRBV30 and TRBJ2-1, with D perhaps matching TRBD2 (6 bases). V lost 0 bases and J lost 2, with 8 bases in between. CDR1 is GTSNPN and CDR2 is SVGIG in the germline V gene (reference sequence). The CDR3 is 14 amino acids. CDR3 nucleotides: TGTGCCTGGAGTGTAGGACTACCCTACAATGAGCAGTTCTTC. This codes for CAWSVGLPYNEQFF.

V and J are TRBV7-9 and TRBJ2-7; weak D call: TRBD2 (6 bases). This CDR3 is 15 amino acids long. Germline CDR1 SEHNR, CDR2 FQNEAQ (reference sequence). The V and J ends lost 5 bases and 4 bases respectively, with 18 bases between them. The CDR3 region is CASSQNSGVGYEQYF. The CDR3 nucleotides are TGTGCCAGCAGCCAAAATAGCGGAGTTGGTTACGAGCAGTACTTC.

The rearrangement links TRBV11-1 to TRBJ2-2; the match to TRBD2 covers 13 bases. Losses at the gene ends were 3 bases for V and 12 bases for J; bases not matched to a gene: 7. Germline V lookup: CDR1 SGHAT, CDR2 FQDESV (reference sequence). CDR3 size: 15 residues. CDR3 in DNA: TGTGCCAGCAGCTTCCCAGGACTAGCGGGGGAGCAGCTGTTTTTT. Protein: CASSFPGLAGEQLFF.